One sample yielded the 13 T cell receptor beta chains listed below, sequenced in a study of shared clonotypes between healthy human individuals. Profiling relied on immunoSEQ multiplex PCR, and the TCRdb table lists in-frame clones only, not all of them. This table holds approximately 92,000 clones, almost 70% found once. Sequencing used memory CD8+ T cells sorted from blood. As to subset: CD45RO+ cells pooled with CCR7-negative TemRA cells. Source of these receptors: a young man in good health.

This clone was counted between two and nine times. The chain couples TRBV5-1 to TRBJ1-2, with D possibly being TRBD1 (6 bases). The germline V gene encodes CDR1 SGHRS and CDR2 YFSETQ. The CDR3 length is 13 residues. Between the trimmed V and J ends, which lost 2 bases and 8 bases, there was a span of 13 bases. The CDR3 loop reads CASSLTGTRGYTF. DNA for the CDR3: TGCGCCAGCAGCTTAACAGGGACGCGGGGCTACACCTTC.

This sequence joins TRBV6-6 and TRBJ1-1; D is unclear. The V end was cut by 8 bases, the J end by 0 bases, with 13 bases between. This CDR3 contains 14 residues. In germline, CDR1 is MNHNY, CDR2 SVGAGI (reference sequence). This chain's CDR3 is CASGSLMLNTEAFF. In DNA form, the CDR3 reads TGTGCCAGCGGGAGTTTGATGTTGAACACTGAAGCTTTCTTT.

V gene TRBV28 combines with J gene TRBJ2-7; tentatively, D is TRBD1 (5 bases). Trimming left V 8 bases short and J 2 bases short, with 10 bases between. The germline V gene has CDR1 MDHEN and CDR2 SYDVKM. The CDR3 contains 12 residues. The CDR3, as DNA: TGTGCCAGCTCGACAGCCACCTACGAGCAGTACTTC. As protein: CASSTATYEQYF.

This clone was seen at least ten times. The CDR3 coding sequence is TGTGCCAGCAGTCAACTACCTAGCGGGAGGTACGAGCAGTACTTC. Protein product: CASSQLPSGRYEQYF. J is TRBJ2-7 and V is TRBV2; 11 bases agree with TRBD2. The V and J ends lost 5 bases and 4 bases, in that order; junction bases with no gene match: 7. From germline, CDR1 is SNHLY and CDR2 FYNNEI. The CDR3 consists of 15 residues.

Note on this clone: This CDR3 is also generated by other DNA sequences in the sample. The rearrangement links TRBV28 to TRBJ2-7; D remains unclear. Germline values: CDR1 MDHEN, CDR2 SYDVKM. V was pared by 6 bases and J by 3 bases, with 6 bases between. CDR3 length: 11 residues. The CDR3 region is CASSLNYEQYF. CDR3 bases: TGTGCCAGCAGCCTCAACTACGAGCAGTACTTC.

The CDR3 spells CASSEASGGRYEQYF. The CDR3 DNA follows: TGTGCCAGCAGTGAAGCTTCAGGGGGTCGTTACGAGCAGTACTTC. This sequence joins TRBV6-1 and TRBJ2-7; 7 nucleotides align to TRBD1. Trimming took 0 bases from V and 4 from J; bases not matched to a gene: 6. Germline values: CDR1 MNHNS, CDR2 SASEGT. The CDR3 has 15 amino acids.

This sequence joins TRBV6-4 and TRBJ1-2; 8 positions match TRBD1. Germline CDR1 is MRHNA and CDR2 is SNTAGT. With 0 bases clipped from V and 8 bases from J, the junction kept 8 bases outside the gene matches. The CDR3 is 15 amino acids. In nucleotides, the CDR3 is TGTGCCAGCAGTGACTCTAACAGGGGGTTCGGGGGCTACACCTTC. Encoded protein: CASSDSNRGFGGYTF.

This clone was detected ten times or more. The chain couples TRBV5-6 to TRBJ2-7; 9 bases line up with TRBD1. Per the germline V gene, CDR1 is SGHDT and CDR2 is YYEEEE. The CDR3 contains 13 residues. V was clipped by 2 bases and J by 9 bases; unmatched bases: 6. This CDR3 reads CASSFGQGTGQYF. DNA for the CDR3: TGTGCCAGCAGCTTCGGACAGGGGACCGGGCAGTACTTC.

This clone was seen many times. This same CDR3 is encoded by further DNA sequences in the sample. This chain connects TRBV28 to TRBJ1-2; D uncertain. CDR1 MDHEN and CDR2 SYDVKM come from the germline V gene. This CDR3 is 11 amino acids long. The V end lost 5 bases, the J end lost 3 bases, and 4 bases lay between the germline ends. The CDR3, as DNA: TGTGCCAGCAGTATTTACTATGGCTACACCTTC. Translating gives CASSIYYGYTF.

The chain has TRBV28 and TRBJ2-7; D remains unclear. Germline loops: CDR1 MDHEN, CDR2 SYDVKM. Deletions cut 6 bases from V and 0 bases from J, with 6 bases between. The CDR3 contains 12 residues. The CDR3 is CASSGFSYEQYF. Here the CDR3 DNA reads TGTGCCAGCAGCGGCTTCTCCTACGAGCAGTACTTC.

This clone was seen a handful of times. This specimen includes other DNA sequences encoding the same CDR3. This chain connects TRBV6-5 to TRBJ2-7; 9 bases align to TRBD1. The CDR3 covers 14 residues. Germline-derived CDR1 and CDR2 are MNHEY and SVGAGI. V dropped 6 bases and J dropped 2; count of bases not matched to a gene: 5. In DNA, the CDR3 is TGTGCCAGCAGCGACAGGGGGGGACCCTACGAGCAGTACTTC. Its protein is CASSDRGGPYEQYF.

This clone appeared once. One base away lies a much larger clone, so this may be a sequencing read error. The CDR3 loop reads CAGSSTPYEQYF. In nucleotides, the CDR3 is TGTGCCGGCAGTTCTACCCCTTACGAGCAGTACTTC. The chain has TRBV6-5 and TRBJ2-7; no clear D. This CDR3 contains 12 residues. CDR1 is MNHEY and CDR2 is SVGAGI in the germline V gene.

The chain employs TRBV7-8 and TRBJ2-5; 7 positions agree with TRBD2. Germline V gene lookup returns CDR1 SGHVS and CDR2 FQNEAQ. With 2 bases clipped from V and 2 bases from J, the junction kept 11 bases outside the gene matches. This CDR3 comprises 17 residues. CDR3 DNA sequence: TGTGCCAGCAGCTTATTTTCGAGACTTAGCGGGCAAGAGACCCAGTACTTC. It yields the protein CASSLFSRLSGQETQYF.